A single sample gave rise to the 23 T cell receptor beta chains below, sequenced in a study of blood T cell repertoires in COVID-19. TCRdb's table, derived via immunoSEQ multiplex PCR, lists solely in-frame clones and lacks some. This sample has fewer than 120,000 clones; 88% occur once, and the top ten carry less than 4%. Sequencing was done on a sample of peripheral blood. The receptors originated from a woman in her fifties or sixties with acute or convalescent COVID-19.

The V gene is TRBV2, the J gene TRBJ2-1; D might be TRBD1 (6 bases). This CDR3 comprises 23 residues. Germline V CDR1 and CDR2: SNHLY, FYNNEI. V was shortened by 2 bases and J by 0 bases, with 32 bases between the two germline ends. DNA for the CDR3: TGTGCCAGCAGTGAACGTAGACAGGTTGAGGGTAAGGACCCATCGAGCTCCTACAATGAGCAGTTCTTC. Translation: CASSERRQVEGKDPSSSYNEQFF.

The DNA for the CDR3 is TGTGCCAGCAGTGATCCCCTCCCCGGAGGCATTCCCAATCAGCCCCAGCATTTT. It translates to CASSDPLPGGIPNQPQHF. The chain links TRBV2 to TRBJ1-5; D is unclear. CDR1 is SNHLY, CDR2 FYNNEI, per germline. This CDR3 contains 18 residues. V was pared by 3 bases and J by 3 bases, with 21 bases between.

The gene calls are TRBV18 and TRBJ1-3; D is uncertain. Trimming left V 4 bases short and J 0 bases short, with 7 bases between. The CDR3 runs to 14 residues. Germline-derived CDR1 and CDR2 are KGHSH and LQKENI. The CDR3 nucleotides are TGTGCCAGCTCACAGACTGGCTCTGGAAACACCATATATTTT. This translates into CASSQTGSGNTIYF.

V usage is TRBV7-9 and J usage is TRBJ2-2; TRBD2 aligns across 14 bases. Germline V gene data show CDR1 as SEHNR and CDR2 as FQNEAQ (reference sequence). This CDR3 has 17 amino acids. V was pared by 3 bases and J by 4 bases, with 4 bases of the junction left unmatched. CDR3 residues: CASSLGLAGVSTGELFF. The CDR3, as DNA: TGTGCCAGCAGCTTGGGACTAGCGGGAGTGAGCACCGGGGAGCTGTTTTTT.

This chain joins TRBV30 and TRBJ2-5; 12 nucleotides align to TRBD2. Looked up from germline, CDR1 is GTSNPN and CDR2 is SVGIG (reference sequence). V lost 3 bases, J lost 5 bases, and 13 bases stayed unmatched. The CDR3 is made up of 17 amino acids. The chain's CDR3 is CAWSPPLTSGSLETQYF. The CDR3 DNA sequence: TGTGCCTGGAGCCCGCCCCTGACTAGCGGGAGTCTCGAGACCCAGTACTTC.

This chain connects TRBV19 to TRBJ1-2; 7 bases agree with TRBD1. Trimming removed 0 bases from V and 5 bases from J; junction bases left unmatched: 6. The CDR3 has 15 amino acids. Per germline, CDR1 LNHDA and CDR2 SQIVND (reference sequence). CDR3 protein: CASSIEAGGRYGYTF. The CDR3 nucleotides are TGTGCCAGTAGTATAGAGGCAGGGGGGAGGTATGGCTACACCTTC.

The chain uses TRBV24-1 and TRBJ2-7; 10 bases are shared with TRBD1. Germline V gene sequence: CDR1 KGHDR, CDR2 SFDVKD. After removal of 12 bases from V and 6 bases from J, the junction contained 7 bases not matched to a gene. This CDR3 is 12 amino acids long. Here the CDR3 DNA reads TGTGCCCCTAGGGACAGGGGAGCCGAGCAGTACTTC. It is translated as CAPRDRGAEQYF.

The gene calls are TRBV27 and TRBJ2-2; 8 bases agree with TRBD2. This CDR3 has 16 residues. V lost 5 bases, J lost 0 bases, and 5 bases stayed unmatched. Germline CDR1 reads MNHEY; CDR2 reads SMNVEV (reference sequence). The CDR3 loop is CASSPSGLANTGELFF. CDR3 in DNA: TGTGCCAGCAGTCCGTCGGGACTAGCGAACACCGGGGAGCTGTTTTTT.

This clone appeared a single time. This chain links TRBV7-8 with TRBJ1-6; 7 bases map to TRBD1. This CDR3 region has 14 residues. The V gene end was trimmed by 6 bases and the J gene end by 10 bases; junction bases not matched to a gene: 9. Germline lookup yields CDR1 SGHVS and CDR2 FQNEAQ. CDR3 residues: CASRSGPGGSPLHF. Written as DNA, the CDR3 is TGTGCCAGCAGATCCGGACCAGGGGGATCACCCCTCCACTTT.

The rearrangement links TRBV28 to TRBJ2-2; 8 bases are a match to TRBD1. V dropped 6 bases and J dropped 6; count of bases not matched to a gene: 9. The CDR3 is 15 amino acids. CDR1 and CDR2 from the germline V gene are MDHEN and SYDVKM. The DNA of the CDR3 is TGTGCCAGCAGCCGAGCCGGGACAGGTTCCGGGGAGCTGTTTTTT. Translated, it gives CASSRAGTGSGELFF.

The chain employs TRBV19 and TRBJ2-1; TRBD2 agrees at 7 bases. There are 16 residues in the CDR3. J was trimmed by 3 bases and V by 5 bases; bases with no gene match: 10. CDR1 and CDR2 (germline): LNHDA, SQIVND (reference sequence). The CDR3 spells CASSHQLGGSYNEQFF. CDR3 in DNA: TGTGCCAGTAGTCACCAATTGGGGGGGAGCTACAATGAGCAGTTCTTC.

The chain is built from TRBV6-5 and TRBJ1-2; D might be TRBD1 (6 bases). With 6 bases removed from V and 8 bases from J, the gap between germline ends came to 16 bases. Looked up from germline, CDR1 is MNHEY and CDR2 is SVGAGI. The CDR3 runs 13 residues. The CDR3 protein is CASRKQGEGGYTF. CDR3 nucleotide sequence: TGTGCCAGCAGGAAACAGGGCGAGGGGGGCTACACCTTC.

The chain recombines TRBV6-5 with TRBJ2-7, with D possibly TRBD2 on 6 matching bases. Germline-derived CDR1 and CDR2 are MNHEY and SVGAGI. This CDR3 region has 15 residues. Trimming took off 4 bases at V and 3 bases at J, with 16 bases between the two ends. This CDR3 is CASSLRWDGSYEQYF. CDR3 sequence (DNA): TGTGCCAGCAGTTTGAGATGGGACGGGAGCTACGAGCAGTACTTC.

This chain joins TRBV6-5 and TRBJ1-6; D possibly corresponds to TRBD1 (6 bases). The germline V and J ends were trimmed by 4 bases and 14 bases, with 18 bases remaining between them. Germline V gene lookup returns CDR1 MNHEY and CDR2 SVGAGI. CDR3 length: 14 residues. Here the CDR3 DNA reads TGTGCCAGCAGTTCAGCCGCAGGGGTCGGGGCCCTCCACTTT. The encoded protein is CASSSAAGVGALHF.

The J gene is TRBJ2-7, the V gene TRBV5-3, with D maybe TRBD1 (6 bases). TRBV5-3 carries the ORF label, with uncertain function. Trimming cost V 1 base and J 3 bases, with 17 bases left between them. CDR3 length: 16 amino acids. DNA of the CDR3: TGTGCCAGAAGCTTGCCCCATCAGGGGATTGGCTACGAGCAGTACTTC. This sequence encodes CARSLPHQGIGYEQYF.

V is TRBV18 and J is TRBJ2-2; D is unresolved. The CDR3 spans 15 residues. Trimming left V 3 bases short and J 6 bases short, with 14 bases between. Germline CDR1 is KGHSH and CDR2 is LQKENI. CDR3 sequence (DNA): TGTGCCAGCTCACCGATAGGTAGGAGTGCCGGGGAGCTGTTTTTT. Its protein product is CASSPIGRSAGELFF.

This clone was counted a few times. CDR3 nucleotide sequence: TGTGCCTGGAGACCTTCAGGGCGGTGGGAAGCTTTCTTT. As protein: CAWRPSGRWEAFF. The J gene is TRBJ1-1, the V gene TRBV30; TRBD1 is a possible D gene (5 bases). V shed 3 bases and J shed 8 bases, with 16 bases lying between them. The CDR3 sequence is 13 residues long. CDR1 GTSNPN and CDR2 SVGIG come from the germline V gene (reference sequence).

DNA of the CDR3: TGTGCCAGCAGTTTATCACCGGGACAGGGCTACGAGCAGTACTTC. Encoded protein: CASSLSPGQGYEQYF. This chain joins TRBV28 and TRBJ2-7; 9 bases match TRBD1. The CDR3 consists of 15 residues. The trim removed 1 base at V and 3 bases at J, leaving 4 bases unmatched. CDR1 MDHEN and CDR2 SYDVKM come from the germline V gene.

This clone appeared a single time. The chain joins TRBV7-2 to TRBJ2-7; 8 positions agree with TRBD1. Per germline, CDR1 SGHTA and CDR2 FQGNSA. Trimming removed 7 bases from V and 0 bases from J; junction bases left unmatched: 11. This CDR3 spans 16 amino acids. The CDR3: CASNSAGQGFSYEQYF. The CDR3 DNA reads TGTGCCAGCAACTCTGCAGGACAGGGTTTCTCCTACGAGCAGTACTTC.

The rearrangement joins TRBV5-1 to TRBJ2-7; 9 positions agree with TRBD2. This CDR3 comprises 15 residues. Trimming removed 1 base from V and 1 base from J; junction bases left unmatched: 3. Per germline, CDR1 SGHRS and CDR2 YFSETQ. The CDR3 sequence: CASSLRLAGSYEQYF. The CDR3 DNA reads as TGCGCCAGCAGCTTGCGTCTAGCGGGGTCCTACGAGCAGTACTTC.

This clone was recorded only once. The chain employs TRBV5-4 and TRBJ2-5, with a possible D match to TRBD1 (5 bases). The CDR3 covers 14 residues. Trimming cost V 0 bases and J 2 bases, with 8 bases left between them. The germline V gene encodes CDR1 SGHNT and CDR2 YYREEE (reference sequence). The CDR3 loop is CASSLGQLQETQYF. In DNA, the CDR3 is TGTGCCAGCAGCTTGGGACAGCTACAAGAGACCCAGTACTTC.

This clone was seen a handful of times. The J gene is TRBJ2-7, the V gene TRBV7-2; D might be TRBD1 (6 bases). CDR1 is SGHTA and CDR2 is FQGNSA in the germline V gene. V gave up 6 bases and J gave up 5 bases, with 11 bases separating them. This CDR3 is built from 12 residues. The CDR3 loop reads CASSFNRDEQYF. In nucleotides, the CDR3 is TGTGCCAGCAGTTTTAACAGGGACGAGCAGTACTTC.

The rearrangement joins TRBV14 to TRBJ2-5; 8 bases are a match to TRBD2. The CDR3 totals 16 residues. The V gene end was trimmed by 6 bases and the J gene end by 1 base; junction bases not matched to a gene: 10. Germline V gene lookup returns CDR1 SGHDN and CDR2 FVKESK. The chain's CDR3 is CASRKGLAGAQETQYF. The CDR3 DNA sequence: TGTGCCAGCAGAAAGGGGCTAGCGGGCGCCCAAGAGACCCAGTACTTC.